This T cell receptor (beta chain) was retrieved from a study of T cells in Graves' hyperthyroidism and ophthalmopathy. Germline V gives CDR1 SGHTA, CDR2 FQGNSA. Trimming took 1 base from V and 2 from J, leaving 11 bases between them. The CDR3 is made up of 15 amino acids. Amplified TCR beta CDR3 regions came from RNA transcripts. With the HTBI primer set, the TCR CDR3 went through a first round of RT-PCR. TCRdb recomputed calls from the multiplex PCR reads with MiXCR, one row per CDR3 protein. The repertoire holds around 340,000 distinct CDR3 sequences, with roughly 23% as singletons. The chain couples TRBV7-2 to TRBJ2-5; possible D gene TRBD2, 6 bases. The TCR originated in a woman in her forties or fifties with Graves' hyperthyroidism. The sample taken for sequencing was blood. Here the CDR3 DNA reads TGTGCCAGCAGCTTAGATTATGGGGGGCAAGAGACCCAGTACTTC. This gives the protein CASSLDYGGQETQYF.